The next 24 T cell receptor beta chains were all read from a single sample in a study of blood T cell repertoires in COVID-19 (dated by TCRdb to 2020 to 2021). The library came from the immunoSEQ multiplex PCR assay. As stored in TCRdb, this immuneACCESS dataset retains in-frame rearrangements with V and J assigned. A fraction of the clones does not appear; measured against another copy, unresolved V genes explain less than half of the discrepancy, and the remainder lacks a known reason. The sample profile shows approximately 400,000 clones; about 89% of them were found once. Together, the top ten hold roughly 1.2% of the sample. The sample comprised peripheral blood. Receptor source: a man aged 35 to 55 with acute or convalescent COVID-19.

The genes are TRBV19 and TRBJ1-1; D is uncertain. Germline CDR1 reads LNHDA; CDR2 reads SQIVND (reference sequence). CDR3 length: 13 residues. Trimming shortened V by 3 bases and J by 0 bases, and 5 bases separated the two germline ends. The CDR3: CASSITLNTEAFF. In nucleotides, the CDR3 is TGTGCCAGTAGTATTACACTGAACACTGAAGCTTTCTTT.

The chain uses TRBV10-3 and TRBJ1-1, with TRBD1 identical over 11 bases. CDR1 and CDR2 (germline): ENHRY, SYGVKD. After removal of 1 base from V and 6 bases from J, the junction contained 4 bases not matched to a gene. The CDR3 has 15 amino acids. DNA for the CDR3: TGTGCCATCAGTGAGTTGGGACAGGGGGTCTCTGAAGCTTTCTTT. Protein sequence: CAISELGQGVSEAFF.

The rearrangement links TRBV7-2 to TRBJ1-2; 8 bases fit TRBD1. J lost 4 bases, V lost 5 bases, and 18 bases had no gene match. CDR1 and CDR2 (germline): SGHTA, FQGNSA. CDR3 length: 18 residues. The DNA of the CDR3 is TGTGCCAGCAGCCTAATAGGGACAGGTCGGACTTGGGGCTATGGCTACACCTTC. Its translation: CASSLIGTGRTWGYGYTF.

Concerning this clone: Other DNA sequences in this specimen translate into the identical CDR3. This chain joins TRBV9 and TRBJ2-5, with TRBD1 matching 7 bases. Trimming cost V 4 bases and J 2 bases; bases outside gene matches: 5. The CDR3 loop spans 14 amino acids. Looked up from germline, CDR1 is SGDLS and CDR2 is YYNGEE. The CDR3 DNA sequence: TGTGCCAGCAGCACCGGGACAGCACAAGAGACCCAGTACTTC. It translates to CASSTGTAQETQYF.

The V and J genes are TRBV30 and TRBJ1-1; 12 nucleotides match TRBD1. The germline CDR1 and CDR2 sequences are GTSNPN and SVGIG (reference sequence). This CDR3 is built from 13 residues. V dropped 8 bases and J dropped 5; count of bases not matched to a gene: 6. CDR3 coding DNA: TGTGCCGGGGACAGGGGGCGAGTAACTGAAGCTTTCTTT. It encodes CAGDRGRVTEAFF. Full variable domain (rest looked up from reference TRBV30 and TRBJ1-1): SQTIHQWPATLVQPVGSPLSLECTVEGTSNPNLYWYRQAAGRGLQLLFYSVGIGQISSEVPQNLSASRPQDRQFILSSKKLLLSDSGFYLCAGDRGRVTEAFFGQGTRLTVV.

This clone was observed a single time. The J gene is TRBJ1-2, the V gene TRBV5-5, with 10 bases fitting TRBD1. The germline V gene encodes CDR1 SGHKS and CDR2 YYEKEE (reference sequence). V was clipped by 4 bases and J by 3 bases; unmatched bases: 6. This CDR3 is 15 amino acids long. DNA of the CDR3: TGTGCCAGCAGCACTGGGGGACAGGGGTACTATGGCTACACCTTC. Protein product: CASSTGGQGYYGYTF. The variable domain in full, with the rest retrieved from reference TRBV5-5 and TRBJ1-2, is DAGVTQSPTHLIKTRGQQVTLRCSPISGHKSVSWYQQVLGQGPQFIFQYYEKEERGRGNFPDRFSARQFPNYSSELNVNALLLGDSALYLCASSTGGQGYYGYTFGSGTRLTVV.

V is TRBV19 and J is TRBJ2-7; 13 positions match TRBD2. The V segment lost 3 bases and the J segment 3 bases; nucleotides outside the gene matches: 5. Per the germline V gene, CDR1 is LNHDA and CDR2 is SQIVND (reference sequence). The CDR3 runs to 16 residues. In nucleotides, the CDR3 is TGTGCCAGTAGTATCGGACTAGCGGGGGTAGGCTACGAGCAGTACTTC. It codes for CASSIGLAGVGYEQYF.

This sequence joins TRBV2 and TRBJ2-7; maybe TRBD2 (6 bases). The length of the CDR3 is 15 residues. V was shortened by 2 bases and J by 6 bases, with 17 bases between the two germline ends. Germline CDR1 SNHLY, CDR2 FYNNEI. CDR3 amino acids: CASSESGRGPFEQYF. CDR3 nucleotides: TGTGCCAGCAGTGAAAGCGGGCGAGGACCCTTCGAGCAGTACTTC.

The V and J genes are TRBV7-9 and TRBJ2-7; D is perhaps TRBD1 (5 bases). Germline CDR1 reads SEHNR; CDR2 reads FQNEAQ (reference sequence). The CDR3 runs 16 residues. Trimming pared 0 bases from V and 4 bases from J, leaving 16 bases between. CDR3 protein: CASSLAGQGYPYEQYF. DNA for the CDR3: TGTGCCAGCAGCTTAGCAGGGCAGGGTTATCCTTACGAGCAGTACTTC.

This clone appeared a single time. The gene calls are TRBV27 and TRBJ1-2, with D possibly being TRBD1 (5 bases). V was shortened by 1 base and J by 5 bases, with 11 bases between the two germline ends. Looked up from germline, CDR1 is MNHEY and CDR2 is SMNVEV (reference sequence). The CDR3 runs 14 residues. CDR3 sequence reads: CASSLWGDQYGYTF. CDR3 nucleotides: TGTGCCAGCAGTTTATGGGGGGACCAGTATGGCTACACCTTC.

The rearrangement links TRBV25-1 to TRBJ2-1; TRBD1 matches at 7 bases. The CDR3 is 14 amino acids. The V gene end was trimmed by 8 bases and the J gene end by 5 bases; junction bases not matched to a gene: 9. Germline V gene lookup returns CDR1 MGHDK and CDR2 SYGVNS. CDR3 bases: TGTGCCAGCGGATATTCTGACAGGGACAATGAGCAGTTCTTC. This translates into CASGYSDRDNEQFF.

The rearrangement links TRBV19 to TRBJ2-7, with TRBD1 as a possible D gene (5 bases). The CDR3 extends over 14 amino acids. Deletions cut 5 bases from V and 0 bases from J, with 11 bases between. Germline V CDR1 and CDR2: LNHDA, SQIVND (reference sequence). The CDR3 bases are TGTGCCAGTAGTGAAAGGACACGCTCCTACGAGCAGTACTTC. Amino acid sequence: CASSERTRSYEQYF.

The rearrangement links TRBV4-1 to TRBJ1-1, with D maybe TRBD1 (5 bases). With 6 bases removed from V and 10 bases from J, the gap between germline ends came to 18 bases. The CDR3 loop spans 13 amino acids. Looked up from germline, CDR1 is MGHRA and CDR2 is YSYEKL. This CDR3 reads CASRGPGPPGAFF. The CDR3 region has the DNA TGCGCCAGCAGGGGGCCGGGTCCTCCTGGAGCTTTCTTT.

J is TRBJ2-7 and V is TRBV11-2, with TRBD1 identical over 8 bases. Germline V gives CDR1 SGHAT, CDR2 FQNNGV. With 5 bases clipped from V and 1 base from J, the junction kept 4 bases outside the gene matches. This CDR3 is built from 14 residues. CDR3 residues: CASSPRTGSYEQYF. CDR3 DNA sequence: TGTGCCAGCAGCCCTCGGACAGGGTCCTACGAGCAGTACTTC.

CDR3 sequence: CASSTGGSGNTIYF. DNA of the CDR3: TGTGCCAGCTCCACCGGAGGGTCTGGAAACACCATATATTTT. The chain joins TRBV27 to TRBJ1-3; D ambiguous. The CDR3 has 14 amino acids. Germline-derived CDR1 and CDR2 are MNHEY and SMNVEV (reference sequence). The ends were cut back, 8 bases at V and 1 base at J, with 12 bases in the middle.

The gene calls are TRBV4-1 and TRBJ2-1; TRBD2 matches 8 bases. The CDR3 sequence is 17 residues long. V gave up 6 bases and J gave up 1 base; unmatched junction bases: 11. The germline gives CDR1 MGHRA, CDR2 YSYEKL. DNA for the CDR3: TGCGCCAGCAGACACGGACTAGCAGTCTCTTCCTACAATGAGCAGTTCTTC. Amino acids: CASRHGLAVSSYNEQFF.

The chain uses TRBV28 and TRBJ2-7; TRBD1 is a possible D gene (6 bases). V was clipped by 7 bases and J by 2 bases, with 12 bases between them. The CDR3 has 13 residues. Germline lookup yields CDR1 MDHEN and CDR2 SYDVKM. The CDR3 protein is CASNPGVTYEQYF. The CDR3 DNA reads TGTGCCAGCAACCCAGGGGTGACCTACGAGCAGTACTTC.

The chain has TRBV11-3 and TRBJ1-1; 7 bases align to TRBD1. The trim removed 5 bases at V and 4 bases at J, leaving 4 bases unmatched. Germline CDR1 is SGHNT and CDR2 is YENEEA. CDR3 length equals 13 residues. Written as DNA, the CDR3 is TGTGCCAGCAGCCGACAGGGCGCCACTGAAGCTTTCTTT. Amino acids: CASSRQGATEAFF.

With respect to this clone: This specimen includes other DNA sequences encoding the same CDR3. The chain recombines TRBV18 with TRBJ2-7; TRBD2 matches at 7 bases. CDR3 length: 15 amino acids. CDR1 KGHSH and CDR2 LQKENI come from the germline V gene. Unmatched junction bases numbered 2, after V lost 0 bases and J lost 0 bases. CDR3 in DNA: TGTGCCAGCTCACCACCGGGAGGGAGCTCCTACGAGCAGTACTTC. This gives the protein CASSPPGGSSYEQYF.

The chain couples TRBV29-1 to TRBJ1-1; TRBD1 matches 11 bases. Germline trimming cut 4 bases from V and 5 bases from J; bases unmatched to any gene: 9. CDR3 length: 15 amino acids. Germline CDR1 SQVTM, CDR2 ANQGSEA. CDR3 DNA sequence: TGCAGCGTTGTGGACAGGGGGCGATCTGGAACTGAAGCTTTCTTT. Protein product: CSVVDRGRSGTEAFF.

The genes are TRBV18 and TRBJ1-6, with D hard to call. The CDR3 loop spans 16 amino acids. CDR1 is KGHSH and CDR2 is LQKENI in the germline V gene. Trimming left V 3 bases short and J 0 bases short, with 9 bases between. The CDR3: CASSPRVGSYNSPLHF. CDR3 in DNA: TGTGCCAGCTCACCTCGAGTTGGCTCCTATAATTCACCCCTCCACTTT.

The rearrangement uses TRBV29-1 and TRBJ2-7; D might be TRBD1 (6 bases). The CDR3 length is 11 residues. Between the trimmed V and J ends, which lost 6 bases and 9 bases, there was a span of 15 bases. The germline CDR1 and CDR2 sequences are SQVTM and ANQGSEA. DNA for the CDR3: TGCAGCGTGGGGGCGGTTTCGGGGCAGTACTTC. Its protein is CSVGAVSGQYF.

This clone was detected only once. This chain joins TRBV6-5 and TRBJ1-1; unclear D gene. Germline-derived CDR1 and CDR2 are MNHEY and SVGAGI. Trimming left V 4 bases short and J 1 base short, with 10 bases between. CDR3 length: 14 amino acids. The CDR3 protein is CASSSGGKNTEAFF. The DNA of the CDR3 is TGTGCCAGCAGTTCAGGTGGCAAGAACACTGAAGCTTTCTTT.

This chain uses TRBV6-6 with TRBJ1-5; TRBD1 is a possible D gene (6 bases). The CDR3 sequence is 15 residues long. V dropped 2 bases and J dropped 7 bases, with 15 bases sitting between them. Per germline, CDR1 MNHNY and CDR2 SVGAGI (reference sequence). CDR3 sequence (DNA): TGTGCCAGCAGTTACGACCCCCTAAGGGGGCAGCCCCAGCATTTT. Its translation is CASSYDPLRGQPQHF.